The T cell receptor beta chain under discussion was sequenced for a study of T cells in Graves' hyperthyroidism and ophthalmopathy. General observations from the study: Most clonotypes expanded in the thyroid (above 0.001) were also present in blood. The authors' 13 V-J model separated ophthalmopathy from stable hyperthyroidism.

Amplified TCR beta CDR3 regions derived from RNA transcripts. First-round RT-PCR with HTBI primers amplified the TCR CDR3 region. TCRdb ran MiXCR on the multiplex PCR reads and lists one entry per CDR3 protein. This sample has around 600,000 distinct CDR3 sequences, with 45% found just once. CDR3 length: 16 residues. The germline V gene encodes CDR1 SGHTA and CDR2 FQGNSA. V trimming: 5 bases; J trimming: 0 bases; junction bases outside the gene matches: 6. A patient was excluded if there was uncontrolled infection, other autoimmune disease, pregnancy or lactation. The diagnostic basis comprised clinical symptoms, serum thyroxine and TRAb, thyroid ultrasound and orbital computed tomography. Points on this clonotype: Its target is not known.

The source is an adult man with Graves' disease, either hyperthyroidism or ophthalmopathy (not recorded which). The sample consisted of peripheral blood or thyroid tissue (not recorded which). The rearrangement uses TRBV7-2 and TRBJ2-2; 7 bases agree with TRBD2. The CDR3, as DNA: TGTGCCAGCAGCCGCCGACTAGCCGCGAACACCGGGGAGCTGTTTTTT. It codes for CASSRRLAANTGELFF.